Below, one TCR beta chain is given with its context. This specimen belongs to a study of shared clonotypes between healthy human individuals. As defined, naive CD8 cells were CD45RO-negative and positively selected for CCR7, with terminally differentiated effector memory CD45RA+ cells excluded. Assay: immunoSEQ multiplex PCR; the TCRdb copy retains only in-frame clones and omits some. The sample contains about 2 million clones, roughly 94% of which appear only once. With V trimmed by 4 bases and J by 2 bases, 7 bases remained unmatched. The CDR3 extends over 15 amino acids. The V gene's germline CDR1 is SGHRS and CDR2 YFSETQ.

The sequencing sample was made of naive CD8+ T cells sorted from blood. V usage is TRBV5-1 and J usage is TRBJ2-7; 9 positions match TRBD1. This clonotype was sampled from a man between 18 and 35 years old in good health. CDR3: CASSGGTGTPYEQYF. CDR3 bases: TGCGCCAGCAGCGGGGGGACAGGGACGCCCTACGAGCAGTACTTC. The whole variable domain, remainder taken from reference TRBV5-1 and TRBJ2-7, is KAGVTQTPRYLIKTRGQQVTLSCSPISGHRSVSWYQQTPGQGLQFLFEYFSETQRNKGNFPGRFSGRQFSNSRSEMNVSTLELGDSALYLCASSGGTGTPYEQYFGPGTRLTVT.